This entry is about one TCR beta chain. Its matching antigen is unknown. Intraepithelial and lamina propria lymphocytes were released after the graft tissue was processed. The sample is drawn from a study of graft-versus-host responses after intestinal transplantation. Study-wide results and limits: Allograft graft-versus-host to host-versus-graft clonal ratios ran high in patients with graft-donor T cell macrochimerism. Present in recipient marrow, GvH clones included some that appeared first in ileum or blood.

TCRdb keeps only in-frame clones here, not all; method: immunoSEQ multiplex PCR. The sample has roughly 36,000 clones; about nine tenths are singletons. Germline values: CDR1 MNHEY, CDR2 SMNVEV (reference sequence). CDR3 length equals 17 residues. Trimming took 8 bases from V and 0 from J; bases not matched to a gene: 8. This specimen consisted of ileum tissue, obtained roughly 200 days after intestinal transplant. The clonotype was recovered from a human patient who received an intestinal transplant, so some T cells may come from the graft donor. The rearrangement uses TRBV27 and TRBJ2-6, with 9 bases that match TRBD2. The CDR3 here is CASRAGTSLSGANVLTF. In DNA form, the CDR3 reads TGTGCCAGCCGTGCCGGGACTAGCCTCTCTGGGGCCAACGTCCTGACTTTC.